The 30 T cell receptor beta chains reported below all come from one sample, sequenced in a study of shared clonotypes between healthy human individuals. The naive CD8 subset, CD45RO-negative cells positively selected for CCR7, excluded terminally differentiated effector memory CD45RA+ cells. Assay used: immunoSEQ multiplex PCR; TCRdb lists only in-frame clones, some missing. In the table there are about 2.1 million clones, 80% to 95% of which are singletons. Sequenced material: naive CD8+ T cells from PBMCs. These receptor sequences come from a man aged 18 to 29 in good health. Some clones in this sample may be carry-over from other donors' samples.

In this sample, this clone turned up once. The chain joins TRBV4-1 to TRBJ2-2; 10 positions agree with TRBD1. This CDR3 region has 16 residues. CDR1 and CDR2 (germline): MGHRA, YSYEKL. The trim removed 4 bases at V and 3 bases at J, leaving 5 bases unmatched. The CDR3 protein is CASSLTDRGYTGELFF. In DNA, the CDR3 is TGCGCCAGCAGCCTAACGGACAGGGGGTACACCGGGGAGCTGTTTTTT.

This clone was detected once. The chain combines TRBV6-1 with TRBJ2-7; 8 bases fit TRBD2. CDR3 length: 10 residues. J lost 6 bases, V lost 11 bases, and 3 bases had no gene match. CDR1 and CDR2 from the germline V gene are MNHNS and SASEGT. Written as DNA, the CDR3 is TGTGCCGGCGGGGGGAGCGAGCAGTACTTC. This encodes CAGGGSEQYF.

This clone was recorded once. The chain recombines TRBV10-3 with TRBJ2-1; 8 bases agree with TRBD1. The V and J ends lost 10 bases and 9 bases, in that order; junction bases with no gene match: 14. The CDR3 extends over 14 amino acids. Germline CDR1 ENHRY, CDR2 SYGVKD. The CDR3 DNA is TGTGCCACCAAAGAGAAGACAGGGGACTCTGAGCAGTTCTTC. Residues: CATKEKTGDSEQFF.

As regards this clone: Other DNA variants within this sample encode the same CDR3. J is TRBJ2-5 and V is TRBV27, with no clear D. Germline assignment: CDR1 MNHEY and CDR2 SMNVEV (reference sequence). CDR3 length equals 12 residues. Trimming pared 1 base from V and 4 bases from J, leaving 4 bases between. This CDR3 is CASSLWGETQYF. The CDR3 bases are TGTGCCAGCAGTTTATGGGGAGAGACCCAGTACTTC.

The chain is built from TRBV18 and TRBJ1-2; no reliable D call. Trimming pared 5 bases from V and 8 bases from J, leaving 18 bases between. Germline V gives CDR1 KGHSH, CDR2 LQKENI. This CDR3 is 14 amino acids long. The CDR3 DNA reads as TGTGCCAGCTCAAATCTCCGGGAGTTAAGAGGCTACACCTTC. This gives the protein CASSNLRELRGYTF.

The V call is TRBV29-1, the J call TRBJ2-5, with unresolved D. Trimming shortened V by 4 bases and J by 5 bases, and 11 bases separated the two germline ends. This CDR3 has 12 residues. Germline lookup yields CDR1 SQVTM and CDR2 ANQGSEA. This CDR3 is CSVVGPGETQYF. The CDR3 coding sequence is TGCAGCGTTGTAGGGCCTGGGGAGACCCAGTACTTC.

This clone occurred once. This chain connects TRBV27 to TRBJ2-1; D not resolved. Trimming removed 5 bases at V and 5 bases at J, with 16 bases between. This CDR3 is built from 15 residues. The germline V gene encodes CDR1 MNHEY and CDR2 SMNVEV (reference sequence). CDR3 bases: TGTGCCAGCAGTCCACAAGGCCAACGAAACAATGAGCAGTTCTTC. Its translation: CASSPQGQRNNEQFF.

V is TRBV10-3 and J is TRBJ2-2, with 11 positions matching TRBD1. The junction had 4 bases not matched to a gene; V was cut back by 0 bases and J by 1 base. The CDR3 is 18 amino acids. Germline CDR1 and CDR2: ENHRY and SYGVKD. The CDR3 nucleotides are TGTGCCATCAGTGAGTCGTTGGACAGGGGGCAGAACACCGGGGAGCTGTTTTTT. Its translation is CAISESLDRGQNTGELFF.

As regards this clone: This sequence may be a read error, since a much larger clone differs from it by one base. The sample carries other DNA sequences with the same CDR3. The chain uses TRBV5-6 and TRBJ2-2; D remains ambiguous. Trimming removed 4 bases from V and 2 bases from J, with 3 bases in between. Per germline, CDR1 SGHDT and CDR2 YYEEEE. This CDR3 spans 12 amino acids. Here the CDR3 reads CASSPNTGELFF. CDR3 coding DNA: TGTGCCAGCAGCCCTAACACCGGGGAGCTGTTTTTT.

This chain links TRBV6-5 with TRBJ1-4, with D perhaps TRBD1 (6 bases). CDR1 and CDR2 from the germline V gene are MNHEY and SVGAGI. CDR3 length equals 14 residues. Trimming stripped 2 bases from V and 7 bases from J, with 11 bases between. The CDR3 sequence: CASSYTQGSEKLFF. The CDR3 DNA follows: TGTGCCAGCAGTTACACCCAGGGGAGTGAAAAACTGTTTTTT.

V gene TRBV15 combines with J gene TRBJ2-7, with D uncertain. Trimming pared 0 bases from V and 2 bases from J, leaving 14 bases between. Germline V gene data show CDR1 as LNHNV and CDR2 as YYDKDF (reference sequence). The CDR3 runs 16 residues. CDR3 nucleotides: TGTGCCACCAGCAGAGATACTGGGCTTACGCCCTACGAGCAGTACTTC. Amino acid sequence: CATSRDTGLTPYEQYF.

The chain couples TRBV28 to TRBJ2-1, with D hard to call. Germline values: CDR1 MDHEN, CDR2 SYDVKM. V was trimmed by 1 base and J by 0 bases, leaving 13 bases between them. The CDR3 loop spans 17 amino acids. CDR3 loop: CASSLLVQVSSYNEQFF. CDR3 bases: TGTGCCAGCAGTTTATTAGTGCAGGTTAGCTCCTACAATGAGCAGTTCTTC.

The chain links TRBV5-1 to TRBJ2-7, with D maybe TRBD1 (5 bases). This CDR3 contains 12 residues. Germline CDR1 and CDR2: SGHRS and YFSETQ. V was cut by 5 bases and J by 2 bases, with 8 bases left in between. The CDR3 region is CASRSGTYEQYF. The CDR3 coding sequence is TGCGCCAGCAGATCAGGGACCTACGAGCAGTACTTC.

The rearrangement joins TRBV7-3 to TRBJ2-7, with D tentatively TRBD1 or TRBD2 (6 bases each). CDR1 and CDR2 (germline): SGHTA, FQGTGA. V shed 3 bases and J shed 0 bases, with 9 bases lying between them. The CDR3 contains 14 residues. The CDR3 DNA follows: TGTGCCAGCAGCTTCGGAGGGGGCTCCTACGAGCAGTACTTC. It is translated as CASSFGGGSYEQYF.

The rearrangement links TRBV28 to TRBJ2-3; 14 nucleotides line up with TRBD2. CDR3 length equals 17 residues. From germline, CDR1 is MDHEN and CDR2 SYDVKM. The J segment lost 6 bases and the V segment lost 4 bases, leaving 9 bases of the junction unmatched. CDR3 region: CASSSRTSGRTRDTQYF. DNA for the CDR3: TGTGCCAGCAGTTCCCGGACTAGCGGGAGGACGAGGGATACGCAGTATTTT. Looking up the rest from reference TRBV28 and TRBJ2-3 gives the full variable domain: DVKVTQSSRYLVKRTGEKVFLECVQDMDHENMFWYRQDPGLGLRLIYFSYDVKMKEKGDIPEGYSVSREKKERFSLILESASTNQTSMYLCASSSRTSGRTRDTQYFGPGTRLTVL.

This chain connects TRBV28 to TRBJ2-7; D is ambiguous. The CDR3 is 14 amino acids. Trimming stripped 7 bases from V and 0 bases from J, with 13 bases between. Germline V gene sequence: CDR1 MDHEN, CDR2 SYDVKM. CDR3 sequence reads: CASKASGSSYEQYF. The CDR3 DNA follows: TGTGCCAGCAAGGCTTCAGGTAGCTCCTACGAGCAGTACTTC.

This chain connects TRBV4-3 to TRBJ2-4, with D possibly being TRBD1 or TRBD2 (5 bases each). Trimming pared 1 base from V and 3 bases from J, leaving 10 bases between. CDR3 length: 15 residues. Germline V lookup: CDR1 LGHNA, CDR2 YSLEER. The DNA for the CDR3 is TGCGCCAGCAGCCAAGTGGGGGTAGACAAAAACATTCAGTACTTC. Translating it yields CASSQVGVDKNIQYF.

V gene TRBV11-2 combines with J gene TRBJ2-1; no clear D gene. This CDR3 comprises 14 residues. Germline assignment: CDR1 SGHAT and CDR2 FQNNGV. Trimming stripped 4 bases from V and 10 bases from J, with 17 bases between. In DNA, the CDR3 is TGTGCCAGCAGCTCCTTATCTGCCTCCGGAGAGCAGTTCTTC. Translated: CASSSLSASGEQFF.

This CDR3 is CASRTFPGTTSGRAPTGELFF. The CDR3 DNA reads as TGTGCCAGCCGAACATTCCCAGGGACGACTAGCGGGAGGGCCCCCACCGGGGAGCTGTTTTTT. The V call is TRBV27, the J call TRBJ2-2; 14 nucleotides match TRBD2. In germline, CDR1 is MNHEY, CDR2 SMNVEV (reference sequence). The CDR3 extends over 21 amino acids. After removal of 8 bases from V and 4 bases from J, the junction contained 21 bases not matched to a gene.

The chain carries TRBV4-1 and TRBJ2-3, with 16 bases fitting TRBD2. Germline CDR1 is MGHRA and CDR2 is YSYEKL. The J segment lost 6 bases and the V segment lost 1 base, leaving 4 bases of the junction unmatched. There are 17 residues in the CDR3. CDR3 loop: CASSQGGTSGRADTQYF. In DNA, the CDR3 is TGCGCCAGCAGCCAAGGTGGGACTAGCGGGAGGGCTGATACGCAGTATTTT.

This sequence joins TRBV15 and TRBJ2-1; 14 bases are a match to TRBD2. The CDR3 spans 15 residues. Germline-derived CDR1 and CDR2 are LNHNV and YYDKDF (reference sequence). With 3 bases clipped from V and 14 bases from J, the junction kept 9 bases outside the gene matches. The CDR3 DNA reads as TGTGCCACCAGCAGGGGGACTAGCGGGAGTAAGTGGGAGTTCTTC. As protein: CATSRGTSGSKWEFF.

This rearrangement joins TRBV7-9 to TRBJ2-1, with D possibly matching TRBD2 (6 bases). The CDR3 is 17 residues long. V was shortened by 2 bases and J by 4 bases, with 18 bases between the two germline ends. Germline CDR1 and CDR2: SEHNR and FQNEAQ (reference sequence). CDR3 nucleotide sequence: TGTGCCAGCAGCTTACGGCGGGGAGAGTTTGGGTACAATGAGCAGTTCTTC. Its translation is CASSLRRGEFGYNEQFF. Full variable domain (rest looked up from reference TRBV7-9 and TRBJ2-1): DTGVSQNPRHKITKRGQNVTFRCDPISEHNRLYWYRQTLGQGPEFLTYFQNEAQLEKSRLLSDRFSAERPKGSFSTLEIQRTEQGDSAMYLCASSLRRGEFGYNEQFFGPGTRLTVL.

This clone was counted only a few times. The CDR3 DNA reads as TGTGCCAGCAGCGTAAATTATGGCTACACCTTC. As protein: CASSVNYGYTF. This sequence joins TRBV9 and TRBJ1-2; D is unclear. CDR1 and CDR2 (germline): SGDLS, YYNGEE. This CDR3 has 11 residues. Trimming took 1 base from V and 5 from J, leaving 3 bases between them.

The chain couples TRBV6-5 to TRBJ2-2; 7 positions match TRBD2. The CDR3 covers 14 residues. Germline values: CDR1 MNHEY, CDR2 SVGAGI. Losses at the gene ends were 2 bases for V and 6 bases for J; bases not matched to a gene: 3. The CDR3 bases are TGTGCCAGCAGTTACCGGCGGGGGTCCGGGGAGCTGTTTTTT. It translates to CASSYRRGSGELFF.

Concerning this clone itself: The junction does not match germline at one end; this may be a read error. The chain combines TRBV6-5 with TRBJ2-7; tentative D call: TRBD1 (6 bases). From germline, CDR1 is MNHEY and CDR2 SVGAGI. The CDR3 spans 14 residues. For the CDR3, the DNA is TGTGCCAGCAGTTACTCGAAGTCAGGGGTGCTTTGGGACTTC. This codes for CASSYSKSGVLWDF.

The V call is TRBV7-9, the J call TRBJ2-7, with D perhaps matching TRBD1 or TRBD2 (6 bases each). V was pared by 4 bases and J by 4 bases, with 17 bases between. There are 15 residues in the CDR3. In germline, CDR1 is SEHNR, CDR2 FQNEAQ (reference sequence). CDR3 protein: CASSYPLGGKYEQYF. CDR3 nucleotides: TGTGCCAGCAGCTACCCCCTCGGGGGCAAGTACGAGCAGTACTTC.

The chain joins TRBV28 to TRBJ1-3, with unresolved D. V was trimmed by 3 bases and J by 0 bases, leaving 9 bases between them. The CDR3 is made up of 15 amino acids. Germline loops: CDR1 MDHEN, CDR2 SYDVKM. This chain's CDR3 is CASSFGRFSGNTIYF. The DNA for the CDR3 is TGTGCCAGCAGTTTCGGGCGGTTCTCTGGAAACACCATATATTTT.

J is TRBJ1-5 and V is TRBV19; no clear D. Per the germline V gene, CDR1 is LNHDA and CDR2 is SQIVND (reference sequence). CDR3 length equals 14 residues. Trimming pared 3 bases from V and 4 bases from J, leaving 10 bases between. The CDR3 DNA is TGTGCCAGTAGTATTCGTGGAGAGAATCAGCCCCAGCATTTT. Amino acid sequence: CASSIRGENQPQHF.

Comments on this clone: This same CDR3 is encoded by further DNA sequences in the sample. The chain joins TRBV9 to TRBJ2-7; D is possibly TRBD2 (5 bases). The CDR3 has 12 residues. Trimming removed 3 bases at V and 2 bases at J, with 6 bases between. CDR1 and CDR2 from the germline V gene are SGDLS and YYNGEE. The CDR3 loop is CASSAGTYEQYF. Here the CDR3 DNA reads TGTGCCAGCAGCGCCGGGACCTACGAGCAGTACTTC.

Notes on this clone: The identical CDR3 is also encoded by other nucleotide sequences in the sample. The chain carries TRBV5-8 and TRBJ2-5; TRBD2 aligns across 8 bases. This CDR3 contains 13 residues. Germline CDR1 and CDR2: SGHTS and YDEGEE. V was clipped by 0 bases and J by 5 bases; unmatched bases: 0. The chain's CDR3 is CASSLAGGETQYF. The DNA of the CDR3 is TGTGCCAGCAGCTTGGCGGGAGGGGAGACCCAGTACTTC.